This T cell receptor (beta chain) was documented in a study of Graves' ophthalmopathy and Graves' hyperthyroidism. In this sample, this clonotype turned up many times. Its antigen is unidentified. A diagnosis was made from clinical symptoms together with serum thyroxine, TRAb, thyroid ultrasound and orbital computed tomography. Between the trimmed V and J ends, which lost 3 bases and 3 bases, there was a span of 15 bases. Germline V gene data show CDR1 as SGHDT and CDR2 as YYEEEE. The CDR3 has 15 residues. Whole-study results and caveats: With around 88% sensitivity and more than 75% specificity, a 13-signature model separated ophthalmopathy from stable hyperthyroidism. Ophthalmopathy progression was predicted with 55% to 71% sensitivity and about 72% specificity. Blood repertoires reportedly contained most expanded thyroid clonotypes above 0.001 frequency.

Scientists amplified the TCR beta CDR3 regions from RNA transcripts. HTBI primers were used in a first-round RT-PCR, which preceded a second-round multiplex PCR. Each CDR3 protein gets one entry after TCRdb re-called the multiplex PCR reads with MiXCR. The sample shows around 590,000 distinct CDR3 sequences, 35% to 45% of them seen only once. Sequenced input: peripheral blood or thyroid tissue (not recorded which). The source of this sequence is an adult man with Graves' hyperthyroidism. This chain connects TRBV5-6 to TRBJ1-1, with D possibly matching TRBD1 (5 bases). CDR3 DNA sequence: TGTGCCAGCAGCTGGGGACTGACCCAGCACACTGAAGCTTTCTTT. It encodes CASSWGLTQHTEAFF.